This T cell receptor beta chain emerged from a study of blood T cells in healthy people across ages. There are a few counts of this clonotype. The target antigen is unknown. Broader study findings: TCR beta diversity, measured per million T cells, fell in a roughly linear way with age.

This CDR3 has 18 amino acids. CDR1 and CDR2 from the germline V gene are SGHVS and FQNEAQ. V shed 2 bases and J 1 base; nucleotides not matched to a gene: 11. With a J-beta primer mix and a sample-barcoded 5' primer, a second PCR ran about 6 to 11 cycles. Via MiXCR, TCRdb re-called the 5' RACE reads, giving one row per CDR3 protein. Found here are approximately 760,000 distinct CDR3 sequences, approximately 25% of them singletons; the top ten hold 9.4%. The sample was also reused in another study, on T cells of mothers and their children.

This receptor was taken from a boy aged 5-17 years in good health. V usage is TRBV7-8 and J usage is TRBJ2-1; 7 bases are shared with TRBD2. Sequenced sample: blood. As DNA, the CDR3 is TGTGCCAGCAGCTTACTAGGATGGCCTAGCGGTTCCTACAATGAGCAGTTCTTC. Translated, it gives CASSLLGWPSGSYNEQFF.